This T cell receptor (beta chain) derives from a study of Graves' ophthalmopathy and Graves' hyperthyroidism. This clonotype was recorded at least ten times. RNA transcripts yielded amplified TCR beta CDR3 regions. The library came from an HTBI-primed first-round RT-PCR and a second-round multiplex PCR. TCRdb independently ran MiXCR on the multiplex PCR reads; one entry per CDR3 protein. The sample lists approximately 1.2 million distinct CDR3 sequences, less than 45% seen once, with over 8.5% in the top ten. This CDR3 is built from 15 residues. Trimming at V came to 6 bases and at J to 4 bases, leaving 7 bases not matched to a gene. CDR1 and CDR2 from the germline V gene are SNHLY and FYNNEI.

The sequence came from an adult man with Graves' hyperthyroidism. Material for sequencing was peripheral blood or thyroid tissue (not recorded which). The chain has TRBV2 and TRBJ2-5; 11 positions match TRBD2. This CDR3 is CASRGTSGGGETQYF. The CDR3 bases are TGTGCCAGCAGAGGTACTAGCGGGGGTGGAGAGACCCAGTACTTC.